Listed below are T cell receptor beta chains from one sample, sequenced in a study of cytomegalovirus exposure and HLA in healthy donors. Measured with immunoSEQ multiplex PCR; TCRdb has only the in-frame clones, and not every one. The sample includes 130,000 or so clones, roughly 80% of them seen just once. Sequenced material: PBMCs. The origin of the receptors is a middle-aged man in good health and CMV-seronegative. CDR3s include the opening cysteine and the closing phenylalanine or tryptophan. The order of the fields is J gene, D gene, V gene, clone size, CDR3 protein, CDR3 DNA. D genes are given only for firm matches. Rows give clone size only sometimes, using once, few, many, or a class for an expanded clone.

J gene: TRBJ2-2; D gene: NA; V gene: TRBV28; clone size: NA; CDR3 protein: CASKSGEVGELFF; CDR3 DNA: TGTGCCAGCAAGTCCGGGGAAGTCGGGGAGCTGTTTTTT
J gene: TRBJ2-1; D gene: TRBD2; V gene: TRBV7-9; clone size: NA; CDR3 protein: CASSFDWGLAGPSSGFF; CDR3 DNA: TGTGCCAGCAGCTTTGACTGGGGACTAGCGGGGCCTTCGAGTGGGTTCTTC
J gene: TRBJ1-5; D gene: TRBD1; V gene: TRBV6-1; clone size: NA; CDR3 protein: CASSAQGALNQPQHF; CDR3 DNA: TGTGCCAGTAGTGCTCAGGGGGCCCTCAATCAGCCCCAGCATTTT
J gene: TRBJ2-7; D gene: TRBD1; V gene: TRBV29-1; clone size: few; CDR3 protein: CSVARDSGIHEQYF; CDR3 DNA: TGCAGCGTTGCCCGGGACAGTGGGATCCACGAGCAGTACTTC
J gene: TRBJ1-4; D gene: NA; V gene: TRBV7-2; clone size: NA; CDR3 protein: CASSLNRANEKLFF; CDR3 DNA: TGTGCCAGCAGCTTAAACAGGGCTAATGAAAAACTGTTTTTT
J gene: TRBJ2-2; D gene: NA; V gene: TRBV5-1; clone size: NA; CDR3 protein: CASSLGGATGELFF; CDR3 DNA: TGCGCCAGCAGCTTAGGGGGGGCGACCGGGGAGCTGTTTTTT
J gene: TRBJ1-4; D gene: NA; V gene: TRBV6-5; clone size: NA; CDR3 protein: CASSRVRGGSEKLFF; CDR3 DNA: TGTGCCAGCAGCCGCGTTAGGGGGGGAAGTGAAAAACTGTTTTTT
J gene: TRBJ2-3; D gene: NA; V gene: TRBV4-2; clone size: NA; CDR3 protein: CASSPGEGGGQYF; CDR3 DNA: TGTGCCAGCAGCCCGGGGGAAGGGGGGGGGCAGTATTTT
J gene: TRBJ2-1; D gene: NA; V gene: TRBV6-5; clone size: few; CDR3 protein: CASSYSSFGSMFF; CDR3 DNA: TGTGCCAGCAGTTACTCGTCCTTTGGGAGTATGTTCTTC
J gene: TRBJ1-1; D gene: NA; V gene: TRBV5-1; clone size: few; CDR3 protein: CASSLALNTEAFF; CDR3 DNA: TGCGCCAGCAGCTTAGCCCTGAACACTGAAGCTTTCTTT
J gene: TRBJ1-5; D gene: NA; V gene: TRBV27; clone size: NA; CDR3 protein: CASSPPGVGNQPQHF; CDR3 DNA: TGTGCCAGCAGTCCCCCCGGGGTTGGCAATCAGCCCCAGCATTTT
J gene: TRBJ1-2; D gene: TRBD1; V gene: TRBV11-2; clone size: NA; CDR3 protein: CASSSGRTDRGQSYGYTF; CDR3 DNA: TGTGCCAGCAGCTCCGGCCGTACGGACAGGGGGCAAAGCTATGGCTACACCTTC
J gene: TRBJ2-7; D gene: NA; V gene: TRBV6-1; clone size: NA; CDR3 protein: CASSGYPDSSYEQYF; CDR3 DNA: TGTGCCAGCAGTGGGTACCCGGACAGCTCCTACGAGCAGTACTTC
J gene: TRBJ1-5; D gene: NA; V gene: TRBV2; clone size: few; CDR3 protein: CASSREGGTSNQPQHF; CDR3 DNA: TGTGCCAGCAGCCGCGAGGGGGGGACTAGCAATCAGCCCCAGCATTTT
J gene: TRBJ1-1; D gene: TRBD1; V gene: TRBV5-1; clone size: few; CDR3 protein: CASSLEGTGGTEAFF; CDR3 DNA: TGCGCCAGCAGCTTGGAGGGGACAGGGGGTACTGAAGCTTTCTTT
J gene: TRBJ1-5; D gene: TRBD1; V gene: TRBV19; clone size: NA; CDR3 protein: CASSIADRVDQPQHF; CDR3 DNA: TGTGCCAGTAGTATAGCCGACAGGGTAGATCAGCCCCAGCATTTT
J gene: TRBJ2-1; D gene: TRBD2; V gene: TRBV18; clone size: NA; CDR3 protein: CASFIEASGAKEFF; CDR3 DNA: TGTGCCAGCTTCATCGAGGCTAGCGGGGCCAAGGAGTTCTTC
J gene: TRBJ2-7; D gene: NA; V gene: TRBV7-9; clone size: once; CDR3 protein: CASSFGGLYEQYF; CDR3 DNA: TGTGCCAGCAGCTTCGGGGGGCTTTACGAGCAGTACTTC
J gene: TRBJ2-2; D gene: NA; V gene: TRBV28; clone size: NA; CDR3 protein: CASTIRGGSNTGELFF; CDR3 DNA: TGTGCCAGCACCATAAGGGGGGGTTCGAACACCGGGGAGCTGTTTTTT
J gene: TRBJ1-6; D gene: NA; V gene: TRBV6-4; clone size: NA; CDR3 protein: CASSDGSSYNSPLHF; CDR3 DNA: TGTGCCAGCAGCGACGGGAGCTCCTATAATTCACCCCTCCACTTT
J gene: TRBJ2-3; D gene: NA; V gene: TRBV7-3; clone size: NA; CDR3 protein: CASSLNRQADTQYF; CDR3 DNA: TGTGCCAGCAGCTTAAATAGGCAGGCAGATACGCAGTATTTT
J gene: TRBJ1-1; D gene: NA; V gene: TRBV6-1; clone size: NA; CDR3 protein: CASTEAADTEAFF; CDR3 DNA: TGTGCCAGCACTGAGGCGGCGGACACTGAAGCTTTCTTT
J gene: TRBJ1-3; D gene: NA; V gene: TRBV28; clone size: NA; CDR3 protein: CASSLLGGSGNTIYF; CDR3 DNA: TGTGCCAGCAGTTTACTGGGGGGCTCTGGAAACACCATATATTTT
J gene: TRBJ2-5; D gene: TRBD2; V gene: TRBV29-1; clone size: few; CDR3 protein: CSGETSGGGGYQETQYF; CDR3 DNA: TGCAGCGGGGAGACTAGCGGGGGGGGCGGGTATCAAGAGACCCAGTACTTC